The 28 T cell receptor beta chains presented below share a single source sample, sequenced in a study of cytomegalovirus exposure and HLA in healthy donors. Researchers ran the PCR with 60 Vbeta and 13 Jbeta primers. Repertoires were generated with immunoSEQ multiplex PCR, while TCRdb's copy carries only in-frame clones and drops some. The sample lists 200,000 to 250,000 clones; around 76% were seen once. The sample consisted of PBMCs. The receptors originated from a man between 18 and 35 years old in good health and CMV-seronegative.

The chain carries TRBV19 and TRBJ2-1; D is perhaps TRBD2 (5 bases). Trimming took 3 bases from V and 8 from J, leaving 11 bases between them. Per the germline V gene, CDR1 is LNHDA and CDR2 is SQIVND (reference sequence). The length of the CDR3 is 13 residues. The CDR3 loop is CASSISLGDEQFF. Here the CDR3 DNA reads TGTGCCAGTAGTATTAGTCTCGGGGATGAGCAGTTCTTC. The full variable domain, with the rest looked up from reference TRBV19 and TRBJ2-1, is DGGITQSPKYLFRKEGQNVTLSCEQNLNHDAMYWYRQDPGQGLRLIYYSQIVNDFQKGDIAEGYSVSREKKESFPLTVTSAQKNPTAFYLCASSISLGDEQFFGPGTRLTVL.

This chain connects TRBV7-9 to TRBJ2-3; possible D gene TRBD2, 6 bases. Germline CDR1 SEHNR, CDR2 FQNEAQ (reference sequence). The V end was cut by 3 bases, the J end by 6 bases, with 28 bases between. CDR3 length: 19 residues. The CDR3 bases are TGTGCCAGCAGCTTCCCTGGGGGTGATCGGGGACCGGGAGCGGATACGCAGTATTTT. This translates into CASSFPGGDRGPGADTQYF.

This clone appeared a single time. V gene TRBV30 combines with J gene TRBJ2-3, with 9 bases lining up with TRBD1. There are 15 residues in the CDR3. The ends lost 1 base at V and 2 bases at J; junction bases unmatched: 4. Germline lookup yields CDR1 GTSNPN and CDR2 SVGIG (reference sequence). The CDR3 spells CAWSAGTGNTDTQYF. The CDR3 nucleotides read TGTGCCTGGAGTGCCGGGACAGGGAACACAGATACGCAGTATTTT.

The CDR3 DNA reads as TGTGCCAGCAGTTACTCGACGGGCGGGAGCTCCTACGAGCAGTACTTC. Amino acid sequence: CASSYSTGGSSYEQYF. J is TRBJ2-7 and V is TRBV6-5; 7 bases match TRBD2. The CDR3 has 16 residues. Germline CDR1 and CDR2: MNHEY and SVGAGI. V trimming: 0 bases; J trimming: 0 bases; junction bases outside the gene matches: 5.

V and J are TRBV6-1 and TRBJ1-1; D may be TRBD1 (6 bases). Trimming removed 0 bases from V and 4 bases from J, with 6 bases in between. This CDR3 spans 13 amino acids. Per germline, CDR1 MNHNS and CDR2 SASEGT. CDR3 sequence reads: CASSEARGTEAFF. Here the CDR3 DNA reads TGTGCCAGCAGTGAAGCCAGGGGCACTGAAGCTTTCTTT.

The V gene is TRBV10-3, the J gene TRBJ2-1; D gene uncertain. The V and J ends lost 10 bases and 9 bases respectively, with 19 bases between them. The CDR3 has 13 residues. Per germline, CDR1 ENHRY and CDR2 SYGVKD. As DNA, the CDR3 is TGTGCCACCGGTCTCAGATGGTGGGCTGAGCAGTTCTTC. Translating gives CATGLRWWAEQFF.

The chain joins TRBV27 to TRBJ1-5, with D perhaps TRBD1 (5 bases). Trimming took off 5 bases at V and 0 bases at J, with 11 bases between the two ends. The CDR3 spans 15 residues. Germline V lookup: CDR1 MNHEY, CDR2 SMNVEV (reference sequence). The CDR3 bases are TGTGCCAGCAGTAGACAGCCGTATAGCAATCAGCCCCAGCATTTT. Protein sequence: CASSRQPYSNQPQHF.

Here the CDR3 DNA reads TGTGCCAGCAGGGTAAAAAACGACAGGTATGAAGCTTTCTTT. Its protein is CASRVKNDRYEAFF. V is TRBV27 and J is TRBJ1-1; D perhaps matches TRBD1 (6 bases). The germline gives CDR1 MNHEY, CDR2 SMNVEV (reference sequence). V lost 6 bases and J lost 7, with 18 bases in between. This CDR3 is built from 14 residues.

This chain links TRBV5-1 with TRBJ2-5; 8 nucleotides line up with TRBD1. The CDR3 totals 14 residues. J was trimmed by 3 bases and V by 8 bases; bases with no gene match: 9. Germline CDR1 reads SGHRS; CDR2 reads YFSETQ. CDR3 loop: CASTTGEAKETQYF. CDR3 DNA: TGCGCCAGTACGACAGGGGAAGCGAAAGAGACCCAGTACTTC.

The table lists this clone with a few counts. The V call is TRBV7-9, the J call TRBJ2-5; D not certain. This CDR3 has 13 amino acids. Germline values: CDR1 SEHNR, CDR2 FQNEAQ (reference sequence). The V gene lost 2 bases and the J gene lost 0 bases, with 4 bases spanning the gap. The CDR3 protein is CASSLLYQETQYF. In DNA, the CDR3 is TGTGCCAGCAGCTTACTCTACCAAGAGACCCAGTACTTC.

This chain connects TRBV11-2 to TRBJ1-1; D not certain. V lost 1 base, J lost 5 bases, and 8 bases lay in between. Germline assignment: CDR1 SGHAT and CDR2 FQNNGV. The CDR3 loop spans 13 amino acids. In nucleotides, the CDR3 is TGTGCCAGCAGCTTAGCCGGGTATACTGAAGCTTTCTTT. Translated, it gives CASSLAGYTEAFF.

The sample holds one count of this clone. J is TRBJ2-5 and V is TRBV5-4; D is perhaps TRBD2 (5 bases). Trimming cost V 4 bases and J 8 bases, with 12 bases left between them. The CDR3 extends over 12 amino acids. Germline CDR1 and CDR2: SGHNT and YYREEE (reference sequence). The CDR3 is CASSPDRETQYF. The CDR3 DNA sequence: TGTGCCAGCAGCCCCGACCGGGAAACCCAGTACTTC.

This chain uses TRBV15 with TRBJ1-5; TRBD1 aligns across 9 bases. Germline CDR1 is LNHNV and CDR2 is YYDKDF (reference sequence). The CDR3 extends over 14 amino acids. The J segment lost 7 bases and the V segment lost 3 bases, leaving 4 bases of the junction unmatched. CDR3 sequence: CATSSDRGGQPQHF. CDR3 in DNA: TGTGCCACCAGCAGCGACAGGGGGGGACAGCCCCAGCATTTT.

In this sample, this clone turned up a few times. The chain combines TRBV2 with TRBJ1-1; no definite D call. The CDR3 is 14 residues long. Germline V lookup: CDR1 SNHLY, CDR2 FYNNEI. Trimming stripped 8 bases from V and 6 bases from J, with 19 bases between. CDR3 residues: CASVPSPLLPEAFF. The CDR3 coding sequence is TGTGCCAGCGTTCCTAGCCCTCTTCTTCCTGAAGCTTTCTTT.

A word on this clone: One end of the junction varies from germline; a read error may be responsible. The CDR3 loop reads CASSLGGDTGELFF. The CDR3 DNA follows: TGTGCTAGCAGCTTAGGGGGGGACACCGGGGAGCTGTTTTTT. V is TRBV7-7 and J is TRBJ2-2; D perhaps matches TRBD2 (7 bases). Germline V CDR1 and CDR2: SSHAT, FNYEAQ (reference sequence). The CDR3 is 14 residues long.

The chain carries TRBV19 and TRBJ2-3; D call uncertain. V dropped 2 bases and J dropped 6 bases, with 12 bases sitting between them. The germline V gene has CDR1 LNHDA and CDR2 SQIVND (reference sequence). The CDR3 runs to 14 residues. CDR3 amino acids: CASSISRGLDTQYF. The CDR3 DNA is TGTGCCAGTAGTATAAGTCGTGGGCTGGATACGCAGTATTTT.

The gene calls are TRBV9 and TRBJ2-5; D gene ambiguous. Trimming removed 0 bases at V and 2 bases at J, with 5 bases between. The CDR3 is 13 residues long. CDR1 SGDLS and CDR2 YYNGEE come from the germline V gene. The CDR3 DNA sequence: TGTGCCAGCAGCGTAGTCGGTCAAGAGACCCAGTACTTC. This gives the protein CASSVVGQETQYF. The variable domain in full, with the rest retrieved from reference TRBV9 and TRBJ2-5, is DSGVTQTPKHLITATGQRVTLRCSPRSGDLSVYWYQQSLDQGLQFLIQYYNGEERAKGNILERFSAQQFPDLHSELNLSSLELGDSALYFCASSVVGQETQYFGPGTRLLVL.

The chain carries TRBV5-1 and TRBJ2-3; TRBD2 agrees at 8 bases. This CDR3 is built from 17 residues. J gave up 5 bases and V 6 bases, and 17 bases lay outside the gene matches. Germline-derived CDR1 and CDR2 are SGHRS and YFSETQ. CDR3 sequence reads: CASTRPSGSIHGDTQYF. The CDR3 DNA reads TGCGCCAGCACACGGCCGAGCGGGAGTATCCATGGAGATACGCAGTATTTT.

The chain links TRBV5-1 to TRBJ2-1; 8 bases align to TRBD2. Germline lookup yields CDR1 SGHRS and CDR2 YFSETQ. The CDR3 is made up of 17 amino acids. The V and J ends lost 1 base and 2 bases, in that order; junction bases with no gene match: 8. For the CDR3, the DNA is TGCGCCAGCAGCTTGTTCGTCGGGGGGGCTACCTACAATGAGCAGTTCTTC. It specifies CASSLFVGGATYNEQFF.

This clone was seen only a few times. The sample holds other DNA sequences that translate to the same CDR3. V gene TRBV18 combines with J gene TRBJ1-2, with TRBD1 matching 12 bases. CDR1 is KGHSH and CDR2 is LQKENI in the germline V gene. This CDR3 has 15 amino acids. J was trimmed by 3 bases and V by 3 bases; bases with no gene match: 2. Here the CDR3 DNA reads TGTGCCAGCTCACCGGGACAGGGGGCCTACTATGGCTACACCTTC. Residues: CASSPGQGAYYGYTF.

The table lists this clone with a count of one. The rearrangement uses TRBV5-1 and TRBJ2-7; D is possibly TRBD1 (6 bases). V shed 0 bases and J shed 3 bases, with 16 bases lying between them. The length of the CDR3 is 16 residues. The V gene's germline CDR1 is SGHRS and CDR2 YFSETQ. The CDR3 nucleotides are TGCGCCAGCAGCTTGGCCCAGACAGGAGAGATCTACGAGCAGTACTTC. This translates into CASSLAQTGEIYEQYF.

The chain carries TRBV2 and TRBJ2-6; D possibly corresponds to TRBD1 (6 bases). The CDR3 covers 15 residues. Between the trimmed V and J ends, which lost 7 bases and 2 bases, there was a span of 12 bases. CDR1 is SNHLY, CDR2 FYNNEI, per germline. The CDR3 DNA sequence: TGTGCCAGCAACGAACAGGGACCTGGGGCCAACGTCCTGACTTTC. Residues: CASNEQGPGANVLTF. The variable domain in full, with the rest retrieved from reference TRBV2 and TRBJ2-6, is EPEVTQTPSHQVTQMGQEVILRCVPISNHLYFYWYRQILGQKVEFLVSFYNNEISEKSEIFDDQFSVERPDGSNFTLKIRSTKLEDSAMYFCASNEQGPGANVLTFGAGSRLTVL.

This clone turned up a few times. V is TRBV7-3 and J is TRBJ2-5; D call uncertain. The CDR3 runs to 13 residues. The germline V gene has CDR1 SGHTA and CDR2 FQGTGA. V gave up 0 bases and J gave up 5 bases, with 7 bases separating them. Written as DNA, the CDR3 is TGTGCCAGCAGCTTAACAGCGTGGGAGACCCAGTACTTC. As protein: CASSLTAWETQYF.

The chain carries TRBV9 and TRBJ1-3; tentative D call: TRBD1 (5 bases). CDR1 and CDR2 (germline): SGDLS, YYNGEE. The CDR3 is made up of 15 amino acids. The V end lost 1 base, the J end lost 0 bases, and 8 bases lay between the germline ends. The CDR3: CASSVTGLSGNTIYF. In DNA, the CDR3 is TGTGCCAGCAGCGTAACAGGCCTCTCTGGAAACACCATATATTTT.

This chain links TRBV6-1 with TRBJ1-5; 11 bases fit TRBD1. CDR3 size: 16 residues. V dropped 2 bases and J dropped 2; count of bases not matched to a gene: 2. Germline V CDR1 and CDR2: MNHNS, SASEGT. CDR3 amino acids: CASSEWTGGGNQPQHF. CDR3 sequence (DNA): TGTGCCAGCAGTGAATGGACAGGGGGCGGCAATCAGCCCCAGCATTTT.

This clone appeared a few times. The rearrangement links TRBV2 to TRBJ2-7; the match to TRBD2 covers 12 bases. The J segment lost 4 bases and the V segment lost 4 bases, leaving 5 bases of the junction unmatched. This CDR3 is 15 amino acids long. In germline, CDR1 is SNHLY, CDR2 FYNNEI. The CDR3 coding sequence is TGTGCCAGCAGTGCGCGACTAGCGGGAGAGTACGAGCAGTACTTC. This codes for CASSARLAGEYEQYF.

The chain couples TRBV5-1 to TRBJ1-3; 7 bases fit TRBD1. V dropped 2 bases and J dropped 0; count of bases not matched to a gene: 11. Germline V CDR1 and CDR2: SGHRS, YFSETQ. This CDR3 has 18 residues. DNA of the CDR3: TGCGCCAGCAGCTTAAAGGGACAGCTTCCTTTCTCTGGAAACACCATATATTTT. It translates to CASSLKGQLPFSGNTIYF.

The chain has TRBV4-1 and TRBJ2-7; 10 bases match TRBD2. This CDR3 is 18 amino acids long. The trim removed 3 bases at V and 1 base at J, leaving 12 bases unmatched. Germline lookup yields CDR1 MGHRA and CDR2 YSYEKL. The CDR3 spells CASSQEGPAGGPSYEQYF. Written as DNA, the CDR3 is TGCGCCAGCAGCCAGGAGGGGCCAGCGGGAGGGCCGTCCTACGAGCAGTACTTC.